Listed here are 13 T cell receptor beta chains from one sample, sequenced in a study of cytomegalovirus exposure and HLA in healthy donors. The study ran its PCR with 60 Vbeta and 13 Jbeta primers. Assay used: immunoSEQ multiplex PCR; TCRdb lists only in-frame clones, some missing. Recorded here are tens of thousands of clones; the top ten clones represent 2.7%. Sequencing used PBMCs. The receptors derive from a man between 40 and 49 years old in good health and CMV-seronegative.

The chain couples TRBV7-6 to TRBJ2-7; perhaps TRBD1 as D (6 bases). The CDR3 is made up of 13 amino acids. The germline V gene has CDR1 SGHVS and CDR2 FNYEAQ. Deletions cut 6 bases from V and 1 base from J, with 10 bases between. This chain's CDR3 is CASSSGQSYEQYF. CDR3 nucleotides: TGTGCCAGCAGTTCCGGACAGTCCTACGAGCAGTACTTC.

The V call is TRBV18, the J call TRBJ1-2; 7 bases agree with TRBD1. Germline V lookup: CDR1 KGHSH, CDR2 LQKENI. The CDR3 is 14 amino acids. Losses at the gene ends were 2 bases for V and 4 bases for J; bases not matched to a gene: 4. CDR3 sequence: CASSPTGDGYGYTF. DNA for the CDR3: TGTGCCAGCTCACCAACAGGGGATGGCTATGGCTACACCTTC.

CDR3: CASSLRQGSGNTIYF. In DNA form, the CDR3 reads TGTGCCAGCAGCTTAAGGCAGGGCTCTGGAAACACCATATATTTT. V gene TRBV7-2 combines with J gene TRBJ1-3; possible D gene TRBD1, 5 bases. Germline CDR1 and CDR2: SGHTA and FQGNSA. CDR3 length: 15 residues. V shed 2 bases and J shed 0 bases, with 8 bases lying between them.

This chain links TRBV30 with TRBJ1-1, with 8 bases lining up with TRBD1. The V gene's germline CDR1 is GTSNPN and CDR2 SVGIG (reference sequence). The V and J ends lost 3 bases and 3 bases, in that order; junction bases with no gene match: 3. The CDR3 covers 13 residues. CDR3 DNA: TGTGCCTGGAGCGCGGACAGGGACACTGAAGCTTTCTTT. It yields the protein CAWSADRDTEAFF.

The chain recombines TRBV30 with TRBJ2-1; 9 nucleotides align to TRBD2. Germline CDR1 GTSNPN, CDR2 SVGIG (reference sequence). The CDR3 consists of 12 residues. V shed 5 bases, J shed 7 bases, and the junction held 3 bases outside the gene matches. DNA of the CDR3: TGTGCCTGGGGACTAGCGAGGAATGAGCAGTTCTTC. This translates into CAWGLARNEQFF.

The chain uses TRBV7-2 and TRBJ1-5; 7 nucleotides align to TRBD1. Germline CDR1 is SGHTA and CDR2 is FQGNSA. After removal of 2 bases from V and 5 bases from J, the junction contained 3 bases not matched to a gene. The CDR3 length is 14 residues. For the CDR3, the DNA is TGTGCCAGCAGCTTATCAGGGGGATATCAGCCCCAGCATTTT. Amino acids: CASSLSGGYQPQHF.

The chain combines TRBV4-1 with TRBJ2-2; tentatively, D is TRBD2 (5 bases). The CDR3 covers 18 residues. The germline gives CDR1 MGHRA, CDR2 YSYEKL. Trimming stripped 0 bases from V and 5 bases from J, with 19 bases between. This chain's CDR3 is CASSQDSGSARKTGELFF. The CDR3 DNA follows: TGCGCCAGCAGCCAAGATTCGGGGTCAGCGAGGAAAACCGGGGAGCTGTTTTTT.

The rearrangement uses TRBV10-3 and TRBJ2-1; 8 bases fit TRBD1. Trimming cost V 10 bases and J 7 bases; bases outside gene matches: 9. This CDR3 region has 13 residues. Germline loops: CDR1 ENHRY, CDR2 SYGVKD. The CDR3 DNA reads as TGTGCCACCAGGCCGGGACAGGCGAATGAGCAGTTCTTC. Amino acid sequence: CATRPGQANEQFF.

V is TRBV5-5 and J is TRBJ2-5, with 8 positions matching TRBD1. The J call may not be correct, given that the DNA end is closer to TRBJ2-7. Germline V CDR1 and CDR2: SGHKS, YYEKEE (reference sequence). The CDR3 sequence is 13 residues long. The CDR3 spells CASSLQGDYEQYF. CDR3 DNA sequence: TGTGCCAGCAGCTTACAGGGGGACTACGAGCAGTACTTC.

The chain joins TRBV6-5 to TRBJ2-3; tentative D call: TRBD1 (5 bases). V lost 10 bases to trimming and J lost 1 base, with 15 bases between them. The CDR3 totals 14 residues. From germline, CDR1 is MNHEY and CDR2 SVGAGI. CDR3 sequence: CATASGYRTDTQYF. The CDR3 DNA sequence: TGTGCCACCGCTTCAGGGTATCGCACAGATACGCAGTATTTT.

The J gene is TRBJ1-1, the V gene TRBV13; TRBD1 aligns across 8 bases. V lost 3 bases and J lost 1; bases outside the gene matches: 4. The CDR3 runs 15 residues. CDR1 is PRHDT and CDR2 is FYEKMQ in the germline V gene (reference sequence). CDR3 sequence reads: CASSFDRGENTEAFF. DNA of the CDR3: TGTGCCAGCAGCTTCGACAGGGGAGAGAACACTGAAGCTTTCTTT. The full variable domain, rest sourced from reference TRBV13 and TRBJ1-1, is AAGVIQSPRHLIKEKRETATLKCYPIPRHDTVYWYQQGPGQDPQFLISFYEKMQSDKGSIPDRFSAQQFSDYHSELNMSSLELGDSALYFCASSFDRGENTEAFFGQGTRLTVV.

V and J are TRBV19 and TRBJ1-4; 12 bases match TRBD1. After removal of 6 bases from V and 8 bases from J, the junction contained 13 bases not matched to a gene. Germline CDR1 reads LNHDA; CDR2 reads SQIVND (reference sequence). The CDR3 sequence is 17 residues long. The CDR3 is CASSPGQGARAEEKLFF. The CDR3 bases are TGTGCCAGTAGCCCGGGACAGGGGGCGCGGGCAGAAGAAAAACTGTTTTTT.

This chain links TRBV30 with TRBJ1-1, with unresolved D. Between the trimmed V and J ends, which lost 0 bases and 4 bases, there was a span of 18 bases. CDR1 and CDR2 (germline): GTSNPN, SVGIG (reference sequence). CDR3 length: 16 residues. The CDR3 DNA reads as TGTGCCTGGAGTGTACTTGAGGGTCTGGGTCTCACTGAAGCTTTCTTT. Translated: CAWSVLEGLGLTEAFF.